This T cell receptor (beta chain) was sequenced in a study of blood T cell repertoires in COVID-19. The wider study: COVID-19 samples, acute and convalescent, were from the United States, Italy and Spain. T cells, B-cell-depleted T cells, or PBMCs supplied cDNA or gDNA.

The authors' processing: Using reference gene primer amplification, nucleated cell counts were estimated. Profiling relied on immunoSEQ multiplex PCR, and the TCRdb table lists in-frame clones only, not all of them. V and J calls and clone size are those listed in that table; D and trimming were worked out from the DNA. The sample has under 200,000 clones, roughly four fifths seen once. The CDR3 runs 18 residues. With 3 bases removed from V and 3 bases from J, the gap between germline ends came to 24 bases. Germline CDR1 and CDR2: MDHEN and SYDVKM. The sample taken for sequencing was peripheral blood. This clonotype was sampled from a woman younger than 45 with acute or convalescent COVID-19. This chain connects TRBV28 to TRBJ2-7; possibly TRBD2 for D (5 bases). The DNA of the CDR3 is TGTGCCAGCAGTTTCGTCAGAAGCCGGGGAGATCGAGTCTACGAGCAGTACTTC. It is translated as CASSFVRSRGDRVYEQYF.